This TCR beta chain was identified during a study of PD-1 blockade in classical Hodgkin lymphoma. Across the study: A 3 mg/kg intravenous dose of nivolumab was received by patients every 2 weeks. General observations from the study: By C4D1, CD4+ diversity increased significantly, especially in complete responders. Why the repertoires differ is still unclear, perhaps disease activity or prior therapy. Nivolumab starters within 1 year of ASCT were excluded.

Here immunoSEQ multiplex PCR was the method, and the copy in TCRdb shows in-frame clones only, minus some. The sample records 40,000 to 45,000 clones, about 77% being singletons. The CDR3 covers 15 residues. Details on this clone: Antigen: not known.

Every patient experienced relapse after autologous stem cell transplantation, and brentuximab vedotin exposure varied. Specimen: peripheral blood mononuclear cells (PBMCs), collected at baseline. This receptor was identified in a human donor with classical Hodgkin lymphoma. J is TRBJ2-7 and V is TRBV5-2; the tabulated D call, TRBD2, remains unverified against the DNA. TRBV5-2 represents a pseudogene. CDR3 protein: CASSPGIGEGYEQYF. The CDR3 nucleotides read TGTGCCAGCAGCCCGGGGATTGGGGAAGGCTACGAGCAGTACTTC.